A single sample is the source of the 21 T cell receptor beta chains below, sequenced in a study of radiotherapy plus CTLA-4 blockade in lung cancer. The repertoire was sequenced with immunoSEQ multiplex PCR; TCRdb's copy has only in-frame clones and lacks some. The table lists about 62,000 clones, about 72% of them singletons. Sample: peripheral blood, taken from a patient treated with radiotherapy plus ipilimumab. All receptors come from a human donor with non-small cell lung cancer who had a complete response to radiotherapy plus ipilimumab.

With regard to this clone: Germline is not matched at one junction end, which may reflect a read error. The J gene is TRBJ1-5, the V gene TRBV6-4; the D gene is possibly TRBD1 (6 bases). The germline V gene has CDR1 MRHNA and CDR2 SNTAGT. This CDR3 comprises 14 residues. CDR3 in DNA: TGTGCCAGCAGTTACTCGCAGGGGTATCAGCCCCAGCATTTT. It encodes CASSYSQGYQPQHF.

Written as DNA, the CDR3 is TGCGCCAGCAGCCAAGATTCCCCCTTAAGGCAAGGCGGTGTGGCCTACGAGCAGTACTTC. It is translated as CASSQDSPLRQGGVAYEQYF. This chain connects TRBV4-1 to TRBJ2-7; D gene uncertain. CDR3 length: 20 amino acids. The germline V gene has CDR1 MGHRA and CDR2 YSYEKL. Trimming stripped 0 bases from V and 2 bases from J, with 26 bases between.

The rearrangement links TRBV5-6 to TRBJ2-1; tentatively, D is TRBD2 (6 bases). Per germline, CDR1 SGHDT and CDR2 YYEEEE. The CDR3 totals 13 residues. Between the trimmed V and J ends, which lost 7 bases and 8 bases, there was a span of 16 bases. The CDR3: CASARERRDEQFF. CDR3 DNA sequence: TGTGCCAGCGCTCGGGAGCGCAGGGATGAGCAGTTCTTC.

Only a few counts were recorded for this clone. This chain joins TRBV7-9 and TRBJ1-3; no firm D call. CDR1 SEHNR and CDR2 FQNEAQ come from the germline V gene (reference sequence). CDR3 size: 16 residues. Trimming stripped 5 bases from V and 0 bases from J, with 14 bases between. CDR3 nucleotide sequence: TGTGCCAGCAGCAACCGGCCAGCGGCCTCTGGAAACACCATATATTTT. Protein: CASSNRPAASGNTIYF. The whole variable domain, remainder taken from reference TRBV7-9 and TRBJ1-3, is DTGVSQNPRHKITKRGQNVTFRCDPISEHNRLYWYRQTLGQGPEFLTYFQNEAQLEKSRLLSDRFSAERPKGSFSTLEIQRTEQGDSAMYLCASSNRPAASGNTIYFGEGSWLTVV.

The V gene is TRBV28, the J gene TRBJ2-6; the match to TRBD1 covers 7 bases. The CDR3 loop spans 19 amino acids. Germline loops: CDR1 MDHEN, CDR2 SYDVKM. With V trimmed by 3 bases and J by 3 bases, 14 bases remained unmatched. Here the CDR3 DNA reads TGTGCCAGCAGTTTTGGTGGGGGACAGTACTTCTTTGGGGCCAACGTCCTGACTTTC. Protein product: CASSFGGGQYFFGANVLTF.

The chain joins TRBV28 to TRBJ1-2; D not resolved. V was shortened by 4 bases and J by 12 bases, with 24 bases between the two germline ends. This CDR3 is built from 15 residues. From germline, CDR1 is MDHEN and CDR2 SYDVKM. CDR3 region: CASSSLPSMVVVDTF. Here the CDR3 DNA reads TGTGCCAGCAGTTCTCTCCCTAGCATGGTCGTGGTCGACACCTTC.

The CDR3 is CASSRQGRYNSPLHF. DNA of the CDR3: TGTGCCAGCAGCCGACAGGGAAGATATAATTCACCCCTCCACTTT. The V gene is TRBV5-4, the J gene TRBJ1-6, with 7 bases fitting TRBD1. The CDR3 runs to 15 residues. The germline CDR1 and CDR2 sequences are SGHNT and YYREEE (reference sequence). J gave up 4 bases and V 4 bases, and 5 bases lay outside the gene matches.

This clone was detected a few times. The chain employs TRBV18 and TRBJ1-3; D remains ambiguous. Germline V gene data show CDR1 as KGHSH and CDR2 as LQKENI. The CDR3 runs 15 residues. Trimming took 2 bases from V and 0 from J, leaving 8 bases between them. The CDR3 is CASSPEENSGNTIYF. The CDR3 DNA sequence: TGTGCCAGCTCACCAGAGGAGAACTCTGGAAACACCATATATTTT.

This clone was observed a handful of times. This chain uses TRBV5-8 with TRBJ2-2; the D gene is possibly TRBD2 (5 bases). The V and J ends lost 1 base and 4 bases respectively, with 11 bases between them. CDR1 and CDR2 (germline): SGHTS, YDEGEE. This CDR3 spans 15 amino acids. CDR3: CASSLFRAGTGELFF. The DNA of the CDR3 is TGTGCCAGCAGCTTGTTTCGGGCGGGCACCGGGGAGCTGTTTTTT.

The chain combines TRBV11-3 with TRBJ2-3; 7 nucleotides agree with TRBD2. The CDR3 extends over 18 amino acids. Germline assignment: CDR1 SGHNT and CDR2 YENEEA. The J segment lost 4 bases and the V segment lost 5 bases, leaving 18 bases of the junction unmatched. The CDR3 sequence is CASSPVPVLAGVADTQYF. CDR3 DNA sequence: TGTGCCAGCAGCCCCGTCCCCGTTTTGGCGGGAGTGGCAGATACGCAGTATTTT.

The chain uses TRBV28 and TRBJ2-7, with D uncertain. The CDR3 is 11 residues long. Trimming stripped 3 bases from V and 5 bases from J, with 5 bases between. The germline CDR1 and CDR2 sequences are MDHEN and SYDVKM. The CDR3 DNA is TGTGCCAGCAGTTTTGCGGACGAGCAGTACTTC. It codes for CASSFADEQYF.

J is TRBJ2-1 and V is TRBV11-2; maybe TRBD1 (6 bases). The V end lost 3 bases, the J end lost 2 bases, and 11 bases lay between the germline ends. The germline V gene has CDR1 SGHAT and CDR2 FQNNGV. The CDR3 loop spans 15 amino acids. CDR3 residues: CASSLERTAYNEQFF. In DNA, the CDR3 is TGTGCCAGCAGCTTGGAGCGGACAGCCTACAATGAGCAGTTCTTC. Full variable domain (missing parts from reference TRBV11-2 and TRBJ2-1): EAGVAQSPRYKIIEKRQSVAFWCNPISGHATLYWYQQILGQGPKLLIQFQNNGVVDDSQLPKDRFSAERLKGVDSTLKIQPAKLEDSAVYLCASSLERTAYNEQFFGPGTRLTVL.

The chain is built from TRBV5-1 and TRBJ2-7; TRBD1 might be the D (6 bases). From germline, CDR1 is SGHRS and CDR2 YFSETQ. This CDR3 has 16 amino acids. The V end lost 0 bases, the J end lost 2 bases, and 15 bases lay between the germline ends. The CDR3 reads CASSLGTGIGTYEQYF. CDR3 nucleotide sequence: TGCGCCAGCAGCTTGGGCACAGGGATAGGTACCTACGAGCAGTACTTC. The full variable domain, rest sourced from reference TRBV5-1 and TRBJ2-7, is KAGVTQTPRYLIKTRGQQVTLSCSPISGHRSVSWYQQTPGQGLQFLFEYFSETQRNKGNFPGRFSGRQFSNSRSEMNVSTLELGDSALYLCASSLGTGIGTYEQYFGPGTRLTVT.

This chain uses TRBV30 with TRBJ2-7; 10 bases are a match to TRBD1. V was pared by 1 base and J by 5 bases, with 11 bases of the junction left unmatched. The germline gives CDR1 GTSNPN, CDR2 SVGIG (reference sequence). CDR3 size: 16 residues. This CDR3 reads CAWSAPWDRGFHEQYF. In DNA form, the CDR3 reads TGTGCCTGGAGTGCTCCCTGGGACAGGGGCTTCCACGAGCAGTACTTC.

The CDR3 sequence: CASSKVATGVNEQYF. The CDR3 DNA reads as TGCGCCAGCAGCAAGGTAGCGACAGGAGTGAACGAGCAGTACTTC. The chain has TRBV5-1 and TRBJ2-7, with D possibly being TRBD1 (6 bases). Germline CDR1 SGHRS, CDR2 YFSETQ. V gave up 4 bases and J gave up 5 bases, with 19 bases separating them. The CDR3 length is 15 residues.

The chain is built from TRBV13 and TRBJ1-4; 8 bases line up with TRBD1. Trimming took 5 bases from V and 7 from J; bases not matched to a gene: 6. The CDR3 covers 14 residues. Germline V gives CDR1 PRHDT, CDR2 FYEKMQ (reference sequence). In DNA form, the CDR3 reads TGTGCCAGCAGCCGACAGGGGCTGGGTGAAAAACTGTTTTTT. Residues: CASSRQGLGEKLFF.

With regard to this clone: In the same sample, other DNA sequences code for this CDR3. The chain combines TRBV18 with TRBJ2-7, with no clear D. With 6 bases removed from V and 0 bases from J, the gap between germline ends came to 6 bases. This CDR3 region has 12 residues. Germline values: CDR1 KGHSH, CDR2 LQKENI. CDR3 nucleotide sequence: TGTGCCAGCTCGCCTAGCTCCTACGAGCAGTACTTC. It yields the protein CASSPSSYEQYF.

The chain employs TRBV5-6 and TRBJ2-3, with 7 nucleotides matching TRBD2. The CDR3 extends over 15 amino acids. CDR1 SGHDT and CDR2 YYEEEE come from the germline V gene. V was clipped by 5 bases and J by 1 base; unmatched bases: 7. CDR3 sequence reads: CASRWRGRGTDTQYF. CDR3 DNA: TGTGCCAGCAGGTGGCGGGGGAGGGGCACAGATACGCAGTATTTT.

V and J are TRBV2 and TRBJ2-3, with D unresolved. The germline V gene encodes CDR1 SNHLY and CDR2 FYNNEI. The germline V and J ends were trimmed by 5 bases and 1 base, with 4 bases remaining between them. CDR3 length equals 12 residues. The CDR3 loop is CASSLRTDTQYF. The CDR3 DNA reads TGTGCCAGCAGTCTCCGCACAGATACGCAGTATTTT.

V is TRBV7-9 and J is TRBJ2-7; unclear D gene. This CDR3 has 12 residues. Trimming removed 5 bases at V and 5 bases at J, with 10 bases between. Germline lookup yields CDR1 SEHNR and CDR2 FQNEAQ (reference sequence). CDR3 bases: TGTGCCAGCAGCCTTGCGGATCACGAGCAGTACTTC. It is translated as CASSLADHEQYF.

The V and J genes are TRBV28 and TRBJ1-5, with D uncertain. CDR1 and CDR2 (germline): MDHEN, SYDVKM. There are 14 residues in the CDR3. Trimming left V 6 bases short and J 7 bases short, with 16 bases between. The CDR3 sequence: CASSLMRESQPQHF. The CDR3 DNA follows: TGTGCCAGCAGCCTCATGAGGGAGAGCCAGCCCCAGCATTTT.